This paragraph covers one T cell receptor beta chain sequence. The data belong to a study of PD-1 blockade in classical Hodgkin lymphoma. This table comes from immunoSEQ multiplex PCR, and its TCRdb copy is limited to in-frame clones, with some not included. The sample holds approximately 80,000 clones, 89% seen once. Brentuximab vedotin exposure varied, and every patient relapsed after autologous stem cell transplantation. V lost 7 bases, J lost 5 bases, and 4 bases stayed unmatched. The length of the CDR3 is 12 residues. Germline CDR1 and CDR2: MNHNS and SASEGT. The sequence came from a human donor with classical Hodgkin lymphoma. The V and J genes are TRBV6-1 and TRBJ1-1; TRBD1 matches 7 bases. Sequenced material: peripheral blood mononuclear cells (PBMCs), taken at baseline. The CDR3 loop is CASKTGRTEAFF. CDR3 bases: TGTGCCAGCAAGACAGGGAGGACTGAAGCTTTCTTT.